Presented here are 30 T cell receptor beta chains from one specimen sequenced in a study of blood T cell repertoires in COVID-19. Assay: immunoSEQ multiplex PCR; the TCRdb copy retains only in-frame clones and omits some. The table shows 100,000 to 150,000 clones, with around 82% occurring only once. Sequencing was performed on peripheral blood. All receptors derive from a man aged 30-40 years with COVID-19, enrolled during active disease.

J is TRBJ2-2 and V is TRBV5-1; D unclear. Germline CDR1 SGHRS, CDR2 YFSETQ. V gave up 2 bases and J gave up 1 base, with 12 bases separating them. The CDR3 runs 16 residues. This CDR3 is CASSLDGPQNTGELFF. CDR3 nucleotides: TGCGCCAGCAGCTTAGATGGGCCCCAGAACACCGGGGAGCTGTTTTTT. The whole variable domain, remainder taken from reference TRBV5-1 and TRBJ2-2, is KAGVTQTPRYLIKTRGQQVTLSCSPISGHRSVSWYQQTPGQGLQFLFEYFSETQRNKGNFPGRFSGRQFSNSRSEMNVSTLELGDSALYLCASSLDGPQNTGELFFGEGSRLTVL.

V gene TRBV7-9 combines with J gene TRBJ1-2, with unresolved D. There are 14 residues in the CDR3. CDR1 and CDR2 (germline): SEHNR, FQNEAQ (reference sequence). Trimming shortened V by 4 bases and J by 4 bases, and 13 bases separated the two germline ends. The CDR3 region has the DNA TGTGCCAGCAGCTCTGACATACCCCTCTATGGCTACACCTTC. It yields the protein CASSSDIPLYGYTF.

The rearrangement joins TRBV9 to TRBJ2-5, with D maybe TRBD2 (6 bases). V was pared by 3 bases and J by 5 bases, with 14 bases between. This CDR3 region has 14 residues. CDR1 and CDR2 (germline): SGDLS, YYNGEE. The CDR3 DNA reads as TGTGCCAGCAGCGCCCAAGGAGGGGAGGAGACCCAGTACTTC. This encodes CASSAQGGEETQYF.

The V and J genes are TRBV4-1 and TRBJ2-1; 9 positions agree with TRBD1. Germline loops: CDR1 MGHRA, CDR2 YSYEKL. With 0 bases clipped from V and 8 bases from J, the junction kept 11 bases outside the gene matches. The CDR3 extends over 17 amino acids. CDR3 region: CASSQDRGTGFQDEQFF. Written as DNA, the CDR3 is TGCGCCAGCAGCCAAGATAGGGGGACAGGGTTTCAGGATGAGCAGTTCTTC.

This clone came up a few times. This chain links TRBV5-1 with TRBJ2-3, with 14 bases lining up with TRBD2. Germline V CDR1 and CDR2: SGHRS, YFSETQ. This CDR3 has 17 residues. V lost 3 bases, J lost 1 base, and 4 bases stayed unmatched. The DNA of the CDR3 is TGCGCCAGCAGCTCCGGACTAGCGGGGGGCGGCACAGATACGCAGTATTTT. Its protein product is CASSSGLAGGGTDTQYF.

The V call is TRBV7-2, the J call TRBJ1-3; D might be TRBD1 (5 bases). There are 14 residues in the CDR3. Deletions cut 5 bases from V and 2 bases from J, with 10 bases between. CDR1 and CDR2 (germline): SGHTA, FQGNSA. The CDR3 region is CASSLWGAGNTIYF. The CDR3 nucleotides read TGTGCCAGCAGCCTATGGGGGGCTGGAAACACCATATATTTT. Based on the CDR3 plus reference TRBV7-2 and TRBJ1-3, the full variable domain is GAGVSQSPSNKVTEKGKDVELRCDPISGHTALYWYRQSLGQGLEFLIYFQGNSAPDKSGLPSDRFSAERTGGSVSTLTIQRTQQEDSAVYLCASSLWGAGNTIYFGEGSWLTVV.

V and J are TRBV24-1 and TRBJ1-2, with TRBD1 matching 9 bases. J gave up 5 bases and V 5 bases, and 14 bases lay outside the gene matches. Looked up from germline, CDR1 is KGHDR and CDR2 is SFDVKD. This CDR3 is 17 amino acids long. The CDR3 spells CATSASHRGRDYYGYTF. CDR3 in DNA: TGTGCCACCAGTGCGTCCCACAGGGGGCGGGATTATTATGGCTACACCTTC.

The chain employs TRBV5-5 and TRBJ2-5; 8 nucleotides match TRBD2. The germline CDR1 and CDR2 sequences are SGHKS and YYEKEE (reference sequence). V was pared by 2 bases and J by 0 bases, with 3 bases of the junction left unmatched. CDR3 length equals 15 residues. CDR3 in amino acids: CASSLGLAYQETQYF. CDR3 bases: TGTGCCAGCAGCTTAGGACTAGCATACCAAGAGACCCAGTACTTC.

The chain is built from TRBV7-6 and TRBJ1-6; tentatively, D is TRBD1 (5 bases). The germline CDR1 and CDR2 sequences are SGHVS and FNYEAQ. V was trimmed by 10 bases and J by 5 bases, leaving 15 bases between them. CDR3 length: 14 residues. In DNA, the CDR3 is TGTGCCATTCAGGGTCCCGCTGATAATTCACCCCTCCACTTT. Translated: CAIQGPADNSPLHF.

The chain recombines TRBV30 with TRBJ1-1; D gene ambiguous. V shed 0 bases and J shed 7 bases, with 12 bases lying between them. This CDR3 region has 13 residues. From germline, CDR1 is GTSNPN and CDR2 SVGIG (reference sequence). In DNA, the CDR3 is TGTGCCTGGAGTGTACGAAGGAGAGGTGAAGCTTTCTTT. It yields the protein CAWSVRRRGEAFF.

This clone was detected once. The chain links TRBV9 to TRBJ1-6; D is unclear. Per germline, CDR1 SGDLS and CDR2 YYNGEE. Trimming shortened V by 1 base and J by 4 bases, and 15 bases separated the two germline ends. The CDR3 is 17 amino acids. The CDR3, as DNA: TGTGCCAGCAGCGTAACGCTTTCACCCGGTTATAATTCACCCCTCCACTTT. Residues: CASSVTLSPGYNSPLHF.

This chain links TRBV19 with TRBJ1-1; no firm D call. This CDR3 has 15 amino acids. V was cut by 4 bases and J by 1 base, with 13 bases left in between. Germline assignment: CDR1 LNHDA and CDR2 SQIVND (reference sequence). The CDR3 sequence is CASSTLRGSNTEAFF. As DNA, the CDR3 is TGTGCCAGTAGTACCCTACGGGGATCGAACACTGAAGCTTTCTTT. The entire variable domain, with the rest obtained from reference TRBV19 and TRBJ1-1, is as follows: DGGITQSPKYLFRKEGQNVTLSCEQNLNHDAMYWYRQDPGQGLRLIYYSQIVNDFQKGDIAEGYSVSREKKESFPLTVTSAQKNPTAFYLCASSTLRGSNTEAFFGQGTRLTVV.

The chain carries TRBV19 and TRBJ2-1; the D is unclear. The V end was cut by 2 bases, the J end by 0 bases, with 14 bases between. This CDR3 comprises 17 residues. CDR1 LNHDA and CDR2 SQIVND come from the germline V gene (reference sequence). The CDR3, as DNA: TGTGCCAGTAGTATACTCCCAGGCCAGAGCTCCTACAATGAGCAGTTCTTC. This codes for CASSILPGQSSYNEQFF.

The chain employs TRBV14 and TRBJ2-2; D not certain. The ends were cut back, 2 bases at V and 11 bases at J, with 9 bases in the middle. The V gene's germline CDR1 is SGHDN and CDR2 FVKESK. The CDR3 sequence is 12 residues long. This chain's CDR3 is CASSQKQYELFF. For the CDR3, the DNA is TGTGCCAGCAGCCAAAAACAGTATGAGCTGTTTTTT. The full variable domain, rest sourced from reference TRBV14 and TRBJ2-2, is EAGVTQFPSHSVIEKGQTVTLRCDPISGHDNLYWYRRVMGKEIKFLLHFVKESKQDESGMPNNRFLAERTGGTYSTLKVQPAELEDSGVYFCASSQKQYELFFGEGSRLTVL.

The chain is built from TRBV5-4 and TRBJ2-3; D unclear. This CDR3 spans 13 amino acids. The V end lost 3 bases, the J end lost 8 bases, and 13 bases lay between the germline ends. CDR1 and CDR2 from the germline V gene are SGHNT and YYREEE (reference sequence). CDR3 in DNA: TGTGCCAGCAGCTCCGGAGATGCTGGTACGCAGTATTTT. Protein: CASSSGDAGTQYF.

V and J are TRBV12-5 and TRBJ2-4, with TRBD2 matching 7 bases. Germline V gene data show CDR1 as LGHNT and CDR2 as FRNRAP. The CDR3 consists of 14 residues. The ends lost 1 base at V and 6 bases at J; junction bases unmatched: 3. The CDR3 is CASGLGGGPNIQYF. DNA for the CDR3: TGTGCTAGTGGTTTGGGGGGGGGACCAAACATTCAGTACTTC.

The chain links TRBV29-1 to TRBJ2-7; TRBD1 aligns across 7 bases. CDR1 and CDR2 from the germline V gene are SQVTM and ANQGSEA. The trim removed 4 bases at V and 6 bases at J, leaving 9 bases unmatched. CDR3 size: 13 residues. CDR3 nucleotide sequence: TGCAGCGTTGTCCCAGGGGGATTGGGCGAGCAGTACTTC. The encoded protein is CSVVPGGLGEQYF.

The genes are TRBV7-6 and TRBJ2-1; TRBD2 matches 9 bases. From germline, CDR1 is SGHVS and CDR2 FNYEAQ. CDR3 length: 17 amino acids. J lost 6 bases, V lost 1 base, and 10 bases had no gene match. DNA of the CDR3: TGTGCCAGCAGCTTAGTCGATGTAGCGGGAGTAGGCAATGAGCAGTTCTTC. Amino acids: CASSLVDVAGVGNEQFF.

At least ten counts were recorded for this clone. The J gene is TRBJ2-1, the V gene TRBV4-3; TRBD2 agrees at 9 bases. From germline, CDR1 is LGHNA and CDR2 YSLEER. V lost 1 base, J lost 6 bases, and 4 bases stayed unmatched. This CDR3 has 15 residues. The CDR3: CASSQVFSGGNEQFF. DNA for the CDR3: TGCGCCAGCAGCCAAGTTTTTAGCGGGGGCAATGAGCAGTTCTTC.

The chain couples TRBV6-6 to TRBJ2-1; 14 bases map to TRBD2. Germline CDR1 and CDR2: MNHNY and SVGAGI (reference sequence). The V segment lost 6 bases and the J segment 9 bases; nucleotides outside the gene matches: 4. The CDR3 has 14 amino acids. CDR3 DNA sequence: TGTGCCAGCAGCCCCGGGACTAGCGGGAGTGAGCAGTTCTTC. The encoded protein is CASSPGTSGSEQFF.

This clone was recorded only once. The chain has TRBV27 and TRBJ1-6; unclear D gene. CDR1 and CDR2 from the germline V gene are MNHEY and SMNVEV (reference sequence). V was cut by 5 bases and J by 12 bases, with 14 bases left in between. The CDR3 has 13 residues. The CDR3 DNA follows: TGTGCCAGCAGTGGAGACCGACTTCAACCCCTCCACTTT. Protein: CASSGDRLQPLHF.

This chain uses TRBV28 with TRBJ1-5; D perhaps matches TRBD1 (6 bases). CDR3 length: 14 amino acids. The ends were cut back, 6 bases at V and 6 bases at J, with 15 bases in the middle. Germline CDR1 is MDHEN and CDR2 is SYDVKM. CDR3 protein: CASRPTGLGQPQHF. As DNA, the CDR3 is TGTGCCAGCAGACCAACAGGGTTGGGTCAGCCCCAGCATTTT.

The rearrangement uses TRBV9 and TRBJ1-2; D call uncertain. The CDR3 spans 16 residues. V was shortened by 0 bases and J by 6 bases, with 18 bases between the two germline ends. Germline assignment: CDR1 SGDLS and CDR2 YYNGEE. Here the CDR3 reads CASSVVGGWGADGYTF. The CDR3 DNA is TGTGCCAGCAGCGTAGTCGGAGGATGGGGAGCGGATGGCTACACCTTC.

J is TRBJ1-1 and V is TRBV2; TRBD1 matches at 9 bases. Germline V lookup: CDR1 SNHLY, CDR2 FYNNEI. This CDR3 has 13 amino acids. Losses at the gene ends were 5 bases for V and 10 bases for J; bases not matched to a gene: 8. DNA for the CDR3: TGTGCCAGCAGTAACACAGGGGGCGCTAGAGCTTTCTTT. Amino acids: CASSNTGGARAFF.

J is TRBJ2-3 and V is TRBV11-3, with 9 bases matching TRBD1. Germline CDR1 reads SGHNT; CDR2 reads YENEEA. J was trimmed by 4 bases and V by 1 base; bases with no gene match: 3. There are 15 residues in the CDR3. In DNA, the CDR3 is TGTGCCAGCAGCTTAGGGGACAGGGCGGCAGATACGCAGTATTTT. This codes for CASSLGDRAADTQYF. Together with reference TRBV11-3 and TRBJ2-3, the CDR3 gives the full variable domain: EAGVVQSPRYKIIEKKQPVAFWCNPISGHNTLYWYLQNLGQGPELLIRYENEEAVDDSQLPKDRFSAERLKGVDSTLKIQPAELGDSAVYLCASSLGDRAADTQYFGPGTRLTVL.

The genes are TRBV6-4 and TRBJ1-4; no firm D call. V lost 4 bases to trimming and J lost 8 bases, with 11 bases between them. Germline CDR1 MRHNA, CDR2 SNTAGT. This CDR3 has 13 amino acids. CDR3 region: CASSGREGEKLFF. The DNA of the CDR3 is TGTGCCAGCAGTGGGCGGGAAGGAGAAAAACTGTTTTTT.

This rearrangement joins TRBV19 to TRBJ1-1, with 9 bases fitting TRBD1. CDR1 is LNHDA, CDR2 SQIVND, per germline (reference sequence). Trimming took 4 bases from V and 4 from J; bases not matched to a gene: 4. This CDR3 is 14 amino acids long. As DNA, the CDR3 is TGTGCCAGTAGTAGCACAGGGGGCTTCACTGAAGCTTTCTTT. This translates into CASSSTGGFTEAFF. The full variable domain, rest sourced from reference TRBV19 and TRBJ1-1, is DGGITQSPKYLFRKEGQNVTLSCEQNLNHDAMYWYRQDPGQGLRLIYYSQIVNDFQKGDIAEGYSVSREKKESFPLTVTSAQKNPTAFYLCASSSTGGFTEAFFGQGTRLTVV.

CDR3 DNA sequence: TGTGCCTGGAGTCTAGGACAGGACAATCAGCCCCAGCATTTT. This translates into CAWSLGQDNQPQHF. This chain joins TRBV30 and TRBJ1-5, with TRBD1 matching 7 bases. The V and J ends lost 2 bases and 3 bases, in that order; junction bases with no gene match: 4. The germline V gene encodes CDR1 GTSNPN and CDR2 SVGIG (reference sequence). This CDR3 is built from 14 residues. The variable domain in full, with the rest retrieved from reference TRBV30 and TRBJ1-5, is SQTIHQWPATLVQPVGSPLSLECTVEGTSNPNLYWYRQAAGRGLQLLFYSVGIGQISSEVPQNLSASRPQDRQFILSSKKLLLSDSGFYLCAWSLGQDNQPQHFGDGTRLSIL.

J is TRBJ2-1 and V is TRBV24-1; D possibly corresponds to TRBD1 (5 bases). The length of the CDR3 is 17 residues. The germline gives CDR1 KGHDR, CDR2 SFDVKD. The V end was cut by 5 bases, the J end by 6 bases, with 22 bases between. In DNA, the CDR3 is TGTGCCACCAGTGCCCATCAGGGTGGCAGGGAAAGCAATGAGCAGTTCTTC. Protein product: CATSAHQGGRESNEQFF.

Worth noting for this clone: Germline and junction disagree at one end, which may indicate a read error. The chain links TRBV30 to TRBJ1-3; D remains unclear. This CDR3 contains 13 residues. The V gene's germline CDR1 is GTSNPN and CDR2 SVGIG (reference sequence). CDR3 nucleotides: TGTGCCTGGAGTCAGTCCCCGGGAAGCACCATATATTTT. This encodes CAWSQSPGSTIYF.